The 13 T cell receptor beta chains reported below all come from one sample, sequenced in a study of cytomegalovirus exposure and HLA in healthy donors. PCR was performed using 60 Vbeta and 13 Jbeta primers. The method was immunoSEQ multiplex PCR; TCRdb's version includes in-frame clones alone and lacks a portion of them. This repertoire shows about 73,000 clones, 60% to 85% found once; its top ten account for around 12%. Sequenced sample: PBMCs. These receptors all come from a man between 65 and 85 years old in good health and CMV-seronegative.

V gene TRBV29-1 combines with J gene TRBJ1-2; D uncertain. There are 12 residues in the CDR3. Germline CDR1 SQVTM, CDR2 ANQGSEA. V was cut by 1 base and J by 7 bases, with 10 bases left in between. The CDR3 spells CSVEGTDFGYTF. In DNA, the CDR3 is TGCAGCGTTGAAGGGACGGACTTTGGCTACACCTTC. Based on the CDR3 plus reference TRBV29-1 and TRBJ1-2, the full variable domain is SAVISQKPSRDICQRGTSLTIQCQVDSQVTMMFWYRQQPGQSLTLIATANQGSEATYESGFVIDKFPISRPNLTFSTLTVSNMSPEDSSIYLCSVEGTDFGYTFGSGTRLTVV.

CDR3 nucleotides: TGTGCCATCAGTGAACGGGGGGCCGACTATGGCTACACCTTC. Translation gives CAISERGADYGYTF. The chain uses TRBV10-3 and TRBJ1-2; weak D call: TRBD1 (6 bases). V dropped 3 bases and J dropped 3 bases, with 11 bases sitting between them. Germline CDR1 is ENHRY and CDR2 is SYGVKD. The CDR3 has 14 residues.

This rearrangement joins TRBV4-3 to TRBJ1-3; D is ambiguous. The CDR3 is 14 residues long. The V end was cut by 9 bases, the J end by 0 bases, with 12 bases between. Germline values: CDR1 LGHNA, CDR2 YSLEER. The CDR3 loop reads CARLVLSSGNTIYF. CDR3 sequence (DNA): TGCGCCAGACTCGTCTTAAGCTCTGGAAACACCATATATTTT.

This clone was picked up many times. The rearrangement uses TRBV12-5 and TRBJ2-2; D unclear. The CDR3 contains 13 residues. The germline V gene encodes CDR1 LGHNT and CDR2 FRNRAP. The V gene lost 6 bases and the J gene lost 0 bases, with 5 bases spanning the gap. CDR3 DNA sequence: TGTGCTAGTGGCCCCTCGAACACCGGGGAGCTGTTTTTT. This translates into CASGPSNTGELFF.

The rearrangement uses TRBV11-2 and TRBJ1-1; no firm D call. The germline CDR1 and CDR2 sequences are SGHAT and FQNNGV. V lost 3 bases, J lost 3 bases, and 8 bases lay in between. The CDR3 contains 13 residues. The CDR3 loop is CASSFNEDTEAFF. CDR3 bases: TGTGCCAGCAGCTTTAATGAGGACACTGAAGCTTTCTTT.

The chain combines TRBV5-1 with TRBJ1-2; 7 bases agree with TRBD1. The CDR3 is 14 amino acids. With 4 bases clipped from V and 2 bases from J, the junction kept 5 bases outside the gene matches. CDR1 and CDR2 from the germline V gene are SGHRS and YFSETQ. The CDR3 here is CASSPGQPNYGYTF. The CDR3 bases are TGCGCCAGCAGCCCGGGACAGCCAAACTATGGCTACACCTTC. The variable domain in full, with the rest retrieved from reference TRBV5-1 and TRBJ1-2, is KAGVTQTPRYLIKTRGQQVTLSCSPISGHRSVSWYQQTPGQGLQFLFEYFSETQRNKGNFPGRFSGRQFSNSRSEMNVSTLELGDSALYLCASSPGQPNYGYTFGSGTRLTVV.

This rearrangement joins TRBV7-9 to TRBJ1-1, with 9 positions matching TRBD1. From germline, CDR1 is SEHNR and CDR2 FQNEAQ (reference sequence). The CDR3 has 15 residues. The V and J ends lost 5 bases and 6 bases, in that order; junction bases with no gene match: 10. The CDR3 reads CASSQNWDREAEAFF. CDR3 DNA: TGTGCCAGCAGCCAAAACTGGGACAGGGAGGCTGAAGCTTTCTTT.

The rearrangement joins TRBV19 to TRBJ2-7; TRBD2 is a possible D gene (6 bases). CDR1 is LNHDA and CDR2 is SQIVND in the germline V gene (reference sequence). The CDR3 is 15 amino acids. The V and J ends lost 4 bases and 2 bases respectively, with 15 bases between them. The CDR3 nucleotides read TGTGCCAGTAGTACGGGGGACCGCTTCGCCTACGAGCAGTACTTC. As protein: CASSTGDRFAYEQYF.

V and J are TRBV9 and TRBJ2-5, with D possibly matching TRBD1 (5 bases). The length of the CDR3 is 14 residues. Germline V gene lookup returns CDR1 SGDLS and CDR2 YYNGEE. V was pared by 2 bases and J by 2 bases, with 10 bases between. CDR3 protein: CASSVQGMQETQYF. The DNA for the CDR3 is TGTGCCAGCAGCGTGCAGGGAATGCAAGAGACCCAGTACTTC. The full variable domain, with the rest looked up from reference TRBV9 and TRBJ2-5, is DSGVTQTPKHLITATGQRVTLRCSPRSGDLSVYWYQQSLDQGLQFLIQYYNGEERAKGNILERFSAQQFPDLHSELNLSSLELGDSALYFCASSVQGMQETQYFGPGTRLLVL.

The CDR3 is CASSPPGTGSSYEQYF. The DNA of the CDR3 is TGTGCCAGTAGTCCCCCGGGTACAGGGAGCTCCTACGAGCAGTACTTC. The rearrangement uses TRBV19 and TRBJ2-7, with D perhaps matching TRBD1 (6 bases). From germline, CDR1 is LNHDA and CDR2 SQIVND (reference sequence). Between the trimmed V and J ends, which lost 5 bases and 0 bases, there was a span of 17 bases. The CDR3 length is 16 residues.

The CDR3 reads CASSRWEGHMNTGELFF. CDR3 DNA sequence: TGTGCCAGCAGCCGGTGGGAAGGACATATGAACACCGGGGAGCTGTTTTTT. This chain links TRBV21-1 with TRBJ2-2; TRBD1, the table's D call, was not compared with the DNA. TRBV21-1 is shown as a pseudogene. This CDR3 is built from 17 residues.

In nucleotides, the CDR3 is TGTGCCAGCAGCTTAGGCCGGGAGAACTATGGCTACACCTTC. Its protein is CASSLGRENYGYTF. The gene calls are TRBV7-2 and TRBJ1-2; D is unresolved. Per germline, CDR1 SGHTA and CDR2 FQGNSA. This CDR3 spans 14 amino acids. Trimming shortened V by 1 base and J by 2 bases, and 8 bases separated the two germline ends.

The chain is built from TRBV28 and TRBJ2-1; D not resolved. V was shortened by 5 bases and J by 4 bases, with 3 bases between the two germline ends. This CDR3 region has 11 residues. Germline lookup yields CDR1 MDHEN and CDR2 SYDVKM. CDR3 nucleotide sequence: TGTGCCAGCAGTCTGTACAATGAGCAGTTCTTC. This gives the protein CASSLYNEQFF.